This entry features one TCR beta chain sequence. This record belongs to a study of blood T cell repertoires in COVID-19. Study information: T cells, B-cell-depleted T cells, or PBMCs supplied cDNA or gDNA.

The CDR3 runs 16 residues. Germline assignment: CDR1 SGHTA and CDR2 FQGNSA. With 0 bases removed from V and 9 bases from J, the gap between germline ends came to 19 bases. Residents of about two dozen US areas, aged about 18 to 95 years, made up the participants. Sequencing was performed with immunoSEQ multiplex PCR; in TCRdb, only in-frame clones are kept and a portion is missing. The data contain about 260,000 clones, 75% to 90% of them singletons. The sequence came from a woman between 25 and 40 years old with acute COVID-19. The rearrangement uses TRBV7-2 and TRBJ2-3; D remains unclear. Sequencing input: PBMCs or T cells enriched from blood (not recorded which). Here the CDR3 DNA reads TGTGCCAGCAGCTTAGCCGTGGTAGACTCTAAGCCAACGCAGTATTTT. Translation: CASSLAVVDSKPTQYF.